The clone carrying this T cell receptor beta chain was found many times. The antigen is unknown. Pregnant or lactating patients were excluded, as were those with uncontrolled infection or other autoimmune disease. This entry belongs to a study of T cells in Graves' hyperthyroidism and ophthalmopathy. Amplified regions were TCR beta CDR3 sequences from RNA transcripts. First-round RT-PCR of the TCR CDR3 relied on the HTBI primer set. Each CDR3 protein is one row after TCRdb ran MiXCR on the multiplex PCR reads. The sample has approximately 600,000 distinct CDR3 sequences, about 15% seen once; the top ten hold 3.5% to 4.5%. The study's findings and limits: Researchers report that a 13 V-J model separated ophthalmopathy from stable hyperthyroidism. Most thyroid clonotypes that were expanded above 0.001 also turned up in blood.

J gave up 6 bases and V 6 bases, and 8 bases lay outside the gene matches. There are 15 residues in the CDR3. Germline V CDR1 and CDR2: MNHNS, SASEGT. Sequencing input: blood. This TCR was recovered from a woman aged 35 to 49 with Graves' ophthalmopathy. The chain combines TRBV6-1 with TRBJ2-7; 13 positions agree with TRBD2. The CDR3 DNA sequence: TGTGCCAGCAGGCGCGGACTAGCGGGAGTATCCGAGCAGTACTTC. Protein product: CASRRGLAGVSEQYF.